This T cell receptor (beta chain) was recovered during a study of blood T cell repertoires in COVID-19. On the study more broadly: Samples representing acute and convalescent COVID-19 were sourced from the United States, Italy and Spain. PBMCs, B-cell-depleted T cells, or T cells provided the cDNA or gDNA that made up the material.

Authors' processing steps: Amplification of reference gene primers was used by the study to estimate nucleated cell counts. Libraries were prepared by immunoSEQ multiplex PCR; TCRdb keeps only in-frame clonotypes and omits some of them. That table supplies the V and J calls and clone size; D and trimming were determined from the DNA. The table includes some 530,000 clones, approximately 83% detected once. V lost 4 bases, J lost 10 bases, and 17 bases lay in between. In germline, CDR1 is SGHTA, CDR2 FQGNSA. The CDR3 contains 15 residues. The sequenced material came from peripheral blood. This TCR was sampled from a human donor in a cohort sampled during active COVID-19. The chain couples TRBV7-2 to TRBJ1-6; perhaps TRBD1 as D (6 bases). CDR3 DNA: TGTGCCAGCAGCTCAAGAAGGGGCAGGGGCTCACCCCTCCACTTT. Amino acid sequence: CASSSRRGRGSPLHF.